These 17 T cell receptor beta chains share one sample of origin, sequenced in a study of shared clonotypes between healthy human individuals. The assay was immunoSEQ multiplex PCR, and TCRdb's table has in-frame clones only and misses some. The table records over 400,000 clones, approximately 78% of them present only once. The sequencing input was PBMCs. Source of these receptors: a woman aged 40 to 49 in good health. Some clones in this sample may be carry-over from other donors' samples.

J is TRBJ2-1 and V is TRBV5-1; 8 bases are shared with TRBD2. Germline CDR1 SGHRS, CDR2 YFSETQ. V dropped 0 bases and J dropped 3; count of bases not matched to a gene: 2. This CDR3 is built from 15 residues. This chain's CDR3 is CASSLVLAVYNEQFF. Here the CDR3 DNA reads TGCGCCAGCAGCTTGGTACTAGCGGTCTACAATGAGCAGTTCTTC.

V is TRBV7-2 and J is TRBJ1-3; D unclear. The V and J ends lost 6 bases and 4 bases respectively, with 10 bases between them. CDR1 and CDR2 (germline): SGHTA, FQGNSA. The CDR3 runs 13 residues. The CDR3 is CASSESPGNTIYF. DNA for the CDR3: TGTGCCAGCAGTGAAAGTCCAGGAAACACCATATATTTT.

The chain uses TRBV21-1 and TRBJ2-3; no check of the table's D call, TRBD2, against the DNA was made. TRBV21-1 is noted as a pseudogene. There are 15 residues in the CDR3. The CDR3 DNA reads TGTGCCAGCAGCAAAGCCACTAGAAGCACAGATACGCAGTATTTT. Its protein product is CASSKATRSTDTQYF.

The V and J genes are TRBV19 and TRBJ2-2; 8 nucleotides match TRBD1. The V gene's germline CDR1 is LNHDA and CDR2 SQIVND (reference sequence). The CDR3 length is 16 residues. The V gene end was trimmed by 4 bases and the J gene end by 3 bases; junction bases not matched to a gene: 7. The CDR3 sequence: CASSRGQGMDTGELFF. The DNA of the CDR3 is TGTGCCAGTAGTAGAGGACAGGGAATGGACACCGGGGAGCTGTTTTTT.

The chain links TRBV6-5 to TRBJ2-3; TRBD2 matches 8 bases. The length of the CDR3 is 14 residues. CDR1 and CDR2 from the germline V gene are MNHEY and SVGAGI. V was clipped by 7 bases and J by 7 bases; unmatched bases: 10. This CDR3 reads CASTRGGEWNTQYF. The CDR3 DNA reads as TGTGCCAGCACCCGGGGGGGGGAGTGGAATACGCAGTATTTT.

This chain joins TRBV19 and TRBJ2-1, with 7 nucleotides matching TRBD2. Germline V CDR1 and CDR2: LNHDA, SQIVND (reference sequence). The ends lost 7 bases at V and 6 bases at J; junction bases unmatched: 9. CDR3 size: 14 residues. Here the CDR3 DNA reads TGTGCCAGTAACTCGCGGGAGTCCGTCAATGAGCAGTTCTTC. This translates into CASNSRESVNEQFF. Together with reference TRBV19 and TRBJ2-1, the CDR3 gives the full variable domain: DGGITQSPKYLFRKEGQNVTLSCEQNLNHDAMYWYRQDPGQGLRLIYYSQIVNDFQKGDIAEGYSVSREKKESFPLTVTSAQKNPTAFYLCASNSRESVNEQFFGPGTRLTVL.

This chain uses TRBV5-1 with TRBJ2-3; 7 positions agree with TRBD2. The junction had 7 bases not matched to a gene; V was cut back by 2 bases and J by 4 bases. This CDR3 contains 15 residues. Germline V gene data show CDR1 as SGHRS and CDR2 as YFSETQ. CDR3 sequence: CASSFGLGRADTQYF. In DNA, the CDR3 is TGCGCCAGCAGCTTCGGACTAGGAAGGGCAGATACGCAGTATTTT. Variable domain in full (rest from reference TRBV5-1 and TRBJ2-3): KAGVTQTPRYLIKTRGQQVTLSCSPISGHRSVSWYQQTPGQGLQFLFEYFSETQRNKGNFPGRFSGRQFSNSRSEMNVSTLELGDSALYLCASSFGLGRADTQYFGPGTRLTVL.

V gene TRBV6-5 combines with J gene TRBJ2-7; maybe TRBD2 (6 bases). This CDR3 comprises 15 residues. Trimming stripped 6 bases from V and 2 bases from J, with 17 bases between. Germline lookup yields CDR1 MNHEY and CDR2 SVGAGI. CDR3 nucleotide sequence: TGTGCCAGCAGGCCGGACTACCGGGACCCCTACGAGCAGTACTTC. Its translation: CASRPDYRDPYEQYF.

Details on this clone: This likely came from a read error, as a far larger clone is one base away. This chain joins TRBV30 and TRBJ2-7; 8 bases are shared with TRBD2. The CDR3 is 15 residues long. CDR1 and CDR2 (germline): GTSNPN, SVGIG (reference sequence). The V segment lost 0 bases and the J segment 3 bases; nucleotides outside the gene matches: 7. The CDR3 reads CAWSVRREDFYEQYF. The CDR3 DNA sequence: TGTGCCTGGAGTGTACGGCGGGAGGACTTCTACGAGCAGTACTTC.

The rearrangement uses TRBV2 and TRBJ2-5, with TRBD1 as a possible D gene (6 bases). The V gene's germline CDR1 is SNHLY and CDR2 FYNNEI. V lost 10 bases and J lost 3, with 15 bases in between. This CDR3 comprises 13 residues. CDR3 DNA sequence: TGTGCCACCGAACGGGACACGAAAGAGACCCAGTACTTC. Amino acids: CATERDTKETQYF.

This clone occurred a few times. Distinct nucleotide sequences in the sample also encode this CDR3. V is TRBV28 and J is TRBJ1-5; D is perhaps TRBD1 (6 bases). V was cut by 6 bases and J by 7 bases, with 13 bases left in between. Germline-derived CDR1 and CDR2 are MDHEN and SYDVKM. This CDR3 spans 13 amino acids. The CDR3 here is CASSDPGQQPQHF. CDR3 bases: TGTGCCAGCAGCGACCCGGGACAACAGCCCCAGCATTTT. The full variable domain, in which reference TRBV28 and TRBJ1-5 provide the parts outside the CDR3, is DVKVTQSSRYLVKRTGEKVFLECVQDMDHENMFWYRQDPGLGLRLIYFSYDVKMKEKGDIPEGYSVSREKKERFSLILESASTNQTSMYLCASSDPGQQPQHFGDGTRLSIL.

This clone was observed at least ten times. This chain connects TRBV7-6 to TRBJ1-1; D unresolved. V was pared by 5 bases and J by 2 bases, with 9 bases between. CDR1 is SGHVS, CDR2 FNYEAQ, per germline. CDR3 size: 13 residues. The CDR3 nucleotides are TGTGCCAGCAGCGGTTACAGAAACACTGAAGCTTTCTTT. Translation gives CASSGYRNTEAFF.

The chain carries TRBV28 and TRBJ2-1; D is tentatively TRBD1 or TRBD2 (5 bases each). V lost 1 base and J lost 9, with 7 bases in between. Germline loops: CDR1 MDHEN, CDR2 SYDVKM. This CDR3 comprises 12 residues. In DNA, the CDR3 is TGTGCCAGCAGTTTATCCGGGGCTGAGCAGTTCTTC. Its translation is CASSLSGAEQFF.

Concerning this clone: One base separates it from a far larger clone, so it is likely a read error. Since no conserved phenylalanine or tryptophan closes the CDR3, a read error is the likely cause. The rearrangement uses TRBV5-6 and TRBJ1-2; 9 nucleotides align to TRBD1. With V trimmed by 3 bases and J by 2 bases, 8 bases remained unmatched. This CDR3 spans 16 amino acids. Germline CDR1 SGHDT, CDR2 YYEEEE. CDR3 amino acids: CASSWDGQGTNYGYTL. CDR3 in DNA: TGTGCCAGCAGCTGGGATGGACAGGGGACAAACTATGGCTACACCCTC.

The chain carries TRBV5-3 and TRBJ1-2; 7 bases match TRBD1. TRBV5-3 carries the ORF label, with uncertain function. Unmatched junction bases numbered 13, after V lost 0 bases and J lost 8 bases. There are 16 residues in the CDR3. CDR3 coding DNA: TGTGCCAGAAGCTTGGATGAACGGACAGGAGAAAGGGGCTACACCTTC. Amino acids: CARSLDERTGERGYTF.

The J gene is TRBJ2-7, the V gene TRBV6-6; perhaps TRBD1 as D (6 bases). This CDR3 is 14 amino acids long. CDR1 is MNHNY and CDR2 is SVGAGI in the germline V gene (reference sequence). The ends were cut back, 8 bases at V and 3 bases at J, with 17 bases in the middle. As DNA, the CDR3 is TGTGCCAGCCGAACTAGACAGGAGGTCTACGAGCAGTACTTC. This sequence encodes CASRTRQEVYEQYF.

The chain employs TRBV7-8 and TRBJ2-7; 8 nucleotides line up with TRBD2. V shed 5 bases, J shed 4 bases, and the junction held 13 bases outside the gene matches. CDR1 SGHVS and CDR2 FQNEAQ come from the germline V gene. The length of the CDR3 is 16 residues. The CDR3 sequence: CASSPSRTSPIYEQYF. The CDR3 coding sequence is TGTGCCAGCAGCCCCTCAAGGACTAGCCCTATTTACGAGCAGTACTTC.